This T cell receptor (beta chain) was identified during a study of T-cell reconstitution after alpha-beta-depleted transplantation in children. This clonotype was found many times. Unique molecular identifiers featured in how the TCRbeta library was prepared. TCRdb reanalysed the PCR reads using MiXCR and keeps one entry per CDR3 protein. The sample contains over 200,000 distinct CDR3 sequences, approximately 10% of which appear only once. The CDR3 is made up of 19 amino acids. The ends lost 0 bases at V and 3 bases at J; junction bases unmatched: 10. CDR1 is SGHAT and CDR2 is FQNNGV in the germline V gene.

The sequence was obtained from a human donor who donated a stem cell graft to a child with acute lymphoblastic leukemia. The rearrangement links TRBV11-2 to TRBJ2-5; 13 nucleotides line up with TRBD2. Specimen: PBMCs from the stem cell graft donor, collected from the stem cell graft. For the CDR3, the DNA is TGTGCCAGCAGCTTAGATCCCCCTTATGGACTAGCGGGGGAAGAGACCCAGTACTTC. Translated, it gives CASSLDPPYGLAGEETQYF.